Below, 10 T cell receptor beta chains from the same sample are listed, as sequenced in a study of beta chain features in type 1 diabetes (dated by TCRdb to 2017 to 2018). The receptor library was made with the immunoSEQ multiplex PCR assay. The High Capacity cDNA Reverse Transcription Kit was used to reverse transcribe all of the isolated RNA, meaning that expressed TCRB transcripts were what got sequenced. The table was pulled from immuneACCESS by TCRdb, which kept in-frame rearrangements only. Such tables lose some clones; where checked, under half of the loss comes from unresolved V genes, and the rest has no known cause. The sample table holds 680,000 or so clones, of which 15% to 17% were seen once. The ten largest account for about 0.087% of the sample. The material sequenced was naive CD4+ T cells from blood. The sample's cell subset or site, from its label and the paper: true naive CD4+ T cells. These receptors came from a man between 18 and 29 years old in good health.

This clone was seen a few times. The chain couples TRBV7-2 to TRBJ2-7; D is undetermined. The CDR3 extends over 15 amino acids. CDR1 and CDR2 from the germline V gene are SGHTA and FQGNSA. V lost 1 base and J 1 base, leaving 11 bases between the germline ends. Here the CDR3 reads CASSLVPVSSYEQYF. The CDR3 DNA sequence: TGTGCCAGCAGCTTAGTCCCAGTGTCGTCCTACGAGCAGTACTTC.

This clone was counted only a few times. V is TRBV5-4 and J is TRBJ2-1; 7 nucleotides align to TRBD2. V dropped 7 bases and J dropped 1; count of bases not matched to a gene: 8. Germline lookup yields CDR1 SGHNT and CDR2 YYREEE (reference sequence). CDR3 length equals 15 residues. The CDR3 region has the DNA TGTGCCAGCGCTGCGGGGGATAGGTCCTACAATGAGCAGTTCTTC. This codes for CASAAGDRSYNEQFF. Drawing the rest from reference TRBV5-4 and TRBJ2-1, the complete variable domain is ETGVTQSPTHLIKTRGQQVTLRCSSQSGHNTVSWYQQALGQGPQFIFQYYREEENGRGNFPPRFSGLQFPNYSSELNVNALELDDSALYLCASAAGDRSYNEQFFGPGTRLTVL.

This clone was observed once. This chain joins TRBV29-1 and TRBJ1-1; the D is unclear. Germline V gene data show CDR1 as SQVTM and CDR2 as ANQGSEA. There are 13 residues in the CDR3. With 6 bases removed from V and 11 bases from J, the gap between germline ends came to 22 bases. The CDR3 protein is CSVAVLEGGRAFF. In DNA, the CDR3 is TGCAGCGTCGCCGTTTTGGAGGGAGGTCGGGCTTTCTTT.

The chain carries TRBV6-5 and TRBJ1-2, with D possibly TRBD1 on 6 matching bases. Germline CDR1 MNHEY, CDR2 SVGAGI. The CDR3 runs 13 residues. Trimming took off 8 bases at V and 2 bases at J, with 12 bases between the two ends. Written as DNA, the CDR3 is TGTGCCAGCGGACTTCAGGGGAACTATGGCTACACCTTC. Its translation: CASGLQGNYGYTF.

The sample holds a few counts of this clone. The chain recombines TRBV4-3 with TRBJ2-7, with unresolved D. Per the germline V gene, CDR1 is LGHNA and CDR2 is YSLEER. This CDR3 is built from 15 residues. The ends were cut back, 0 bases at V and 3 bases at J, with 12 bases in the middle. The CDR3 region has the DNA TGCGCCAGCAGCCAAGAGGCCCAAGAATTCTACGAGCAGTACTTC. It codes for CASSQEAQEFYEQYF.

This clone was seen only a few times. The CDR3 DNA is TGTGCCAGCAGCTTAGGTCTCCCGAATAGCGGGAGCACCTACAATGAGCAGTTCTTC. Its translation: CASSLGLPNSGSTYNEQFF. The rearrangement links TRBV11-2 to TRBJ2-1; 9 bases align to TRBD2. Looked up from germline, CDR1 is SGHAT and CDR2 is FQNNGV. After removal of 1 base from V and 2 bases from J, the junction contained 12 bases not matched to a gene. The CDR3 totals 19 residues.

This clone was observed a few times. The chain uses TRBV7-2 and TRBJ2-5, with TRBD1 as a possible D gene (6 bases). The CDR3 sequence is 14 residues long. Germline CDR1 reads SGHTA; CDR2 reads FQGNSA. V lost 5 bases to trimming and J lost 2 bases, with 12 bases between them. This chain's CDR3 is CASSRQALQETQYF. The CDR3 DNA sequence: TGTGCCAGCAGCCGACAGGCCCTTCAAGAGACCCAGTACTTC.

The chain combines TRBV9 with TRBJ2-1, with a possible D match to TRBD2 (5 bases). The CDR3 runs 13 residues. Germline V gives CDR1 SGDLS, CDR2 YYNGEE. With 0 bases removed from V and 9 bases from J, the gap between germline ends came to 10 bases. CDR3 sequence: CASSVESGSEQFF. As DNA, the CDR3 is TGTGCCAGCAGCGTAGAGTCTGGGAGTGAGCAGTTCTTC.

The chain uses TRBV7-2 and TRBJ1-2; D remains unclear. The germline gives CDR1 SGHTA, CDR2 FQGNSA. The CDR3 spans 14 residues. V lost 5 bases, J lost 4 bases, and 14 bases lay in between. CDR3 protein: CASSRKNKLYGYTF. Here the CDR3 DNA reads TGTGCCAGCAGCCGTAAGAACAAGCTCTATGGCTACACCTTC.

This clone was detected only a few times. The gene calls are TRBV5-6 and TRBJ1-5; 11 positions match TRBD1. The V gene end was trimmed by 0 bases and the J gene end by 3 bases; junction bases not matched to a gene: 5. Germline loops: CDR1 SGHDT, CDR2 YYEEEE. This CDR3 region has 17 residues. Written as DNA, the CDR3 is TGTGCCAGCAGCTTGGCGTGGGACAGGGGGTTCAATCAGCCCCAGCATTTT. The encoded protein is CASSLAWDRGFNQPQHF.